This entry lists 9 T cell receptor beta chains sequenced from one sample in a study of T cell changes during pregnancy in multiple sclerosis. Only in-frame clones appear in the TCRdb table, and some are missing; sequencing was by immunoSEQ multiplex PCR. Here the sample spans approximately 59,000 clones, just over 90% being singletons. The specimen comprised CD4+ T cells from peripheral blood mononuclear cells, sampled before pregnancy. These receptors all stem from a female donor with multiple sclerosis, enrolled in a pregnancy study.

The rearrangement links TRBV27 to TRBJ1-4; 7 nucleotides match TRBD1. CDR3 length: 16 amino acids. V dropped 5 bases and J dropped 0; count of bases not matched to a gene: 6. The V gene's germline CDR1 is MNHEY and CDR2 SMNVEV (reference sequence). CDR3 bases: TGTGCCAGCAGTCGGGCAGGGGGAGCAACTAATGAAAAACTGTTTTTT. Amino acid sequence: CASSRAGGATNEKLFF.

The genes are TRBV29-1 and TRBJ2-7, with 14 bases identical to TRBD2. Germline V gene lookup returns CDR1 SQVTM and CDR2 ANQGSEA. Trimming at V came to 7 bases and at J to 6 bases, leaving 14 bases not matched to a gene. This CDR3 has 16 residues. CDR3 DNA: TGCAGCGCCAAGGGCGGGACTAGCGGGAGTATGGGCGAGCAGTACTTC. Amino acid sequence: CSAKGGTSGSMGEQYF.

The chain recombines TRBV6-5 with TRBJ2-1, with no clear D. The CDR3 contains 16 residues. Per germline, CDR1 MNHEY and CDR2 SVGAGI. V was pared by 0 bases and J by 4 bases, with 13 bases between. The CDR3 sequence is CASSYSFGGGYNEQFF. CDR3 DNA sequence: TGTGCCAGCAGTTACTCATTTGGCGGTGGATACAATGAGCAGTTCTTC.

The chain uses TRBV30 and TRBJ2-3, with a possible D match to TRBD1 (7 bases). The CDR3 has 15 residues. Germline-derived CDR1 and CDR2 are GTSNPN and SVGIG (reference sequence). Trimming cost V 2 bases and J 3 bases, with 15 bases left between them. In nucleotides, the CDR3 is TGTGCCTGGAGTCTGTGGACAGGAGGGACAGATACGCAGTATTTT. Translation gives CAWSLWTGGTDTQYF.

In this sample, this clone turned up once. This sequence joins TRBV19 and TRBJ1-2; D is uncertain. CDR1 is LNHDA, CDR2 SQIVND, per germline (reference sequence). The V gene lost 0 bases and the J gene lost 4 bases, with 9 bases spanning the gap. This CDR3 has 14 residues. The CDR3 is CASSIEASPYGYTF. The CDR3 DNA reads TGTGCCAGTAGTATAGAAGCCTCTCCCTATGGCTACACCTTC. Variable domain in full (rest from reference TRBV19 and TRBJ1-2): DGGITQSPKYLFRKEGQNVTLSCEQNLNHDAMYWYRQDPGQGLRLIYYSQIVNDFQKGDIAEGYSVSREKKESFPLTVTSAQKNPTAFYLCASSIEASPYGYTFGSGTRLTVV.

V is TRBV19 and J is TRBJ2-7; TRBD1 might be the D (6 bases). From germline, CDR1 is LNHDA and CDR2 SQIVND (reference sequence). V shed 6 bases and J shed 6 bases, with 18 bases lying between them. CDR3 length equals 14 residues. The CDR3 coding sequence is TGTGCCAGTAGAGTGGGACATACTTTCGCCGAGCAGTACTTC. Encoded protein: CASRVGHTFAEQYF.

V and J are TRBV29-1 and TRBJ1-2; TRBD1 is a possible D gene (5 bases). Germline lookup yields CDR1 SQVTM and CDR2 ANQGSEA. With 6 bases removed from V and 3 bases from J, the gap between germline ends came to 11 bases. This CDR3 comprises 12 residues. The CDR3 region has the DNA TGCAGCGTGGACACGGTGGACTATGGCTACACCTTC. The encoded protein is CSVDTVDYGYTF.

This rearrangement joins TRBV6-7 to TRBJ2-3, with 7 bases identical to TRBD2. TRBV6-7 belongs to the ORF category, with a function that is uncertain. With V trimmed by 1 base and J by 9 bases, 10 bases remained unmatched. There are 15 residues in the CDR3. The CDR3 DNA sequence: TGTGCCAGCAGTTACTGGGGGGGAGGGCCCCCGACGCAGTATTTT. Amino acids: CASSYWGGGPPTQYF.

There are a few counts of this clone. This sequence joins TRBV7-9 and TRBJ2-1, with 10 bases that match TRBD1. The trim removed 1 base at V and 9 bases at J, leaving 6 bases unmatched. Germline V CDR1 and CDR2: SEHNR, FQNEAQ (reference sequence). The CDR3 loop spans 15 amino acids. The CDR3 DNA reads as TGTGCCAGCAGCTTAGGGACAGGGGGTAAAACTGAGCAGTTCTTC. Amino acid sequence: CASSLGTGGKTEQFF.